The source of this T cell receptor beta chain is a study of cytomegalovirus exposure and HLA in healthy donors. Study in general: Researchers previously reported finding fewer than 140 million unique TCR beta sequences from some 180 million T cells.

With respect to this clone: The target antigen is unknown.

The primer mix had 60 Vbeta and 13 Jbeta primers. Libraries were prepared by immunoSEQ multiplex PCR; TCRdb keeps only in-frame clonotypes and omits some of them. This sample carries approximately 110,000 clones, 75% to 85% of them seen once, and the ten largest clones take approximately 3.8%. Study results and caveats: V- and J-gene trimming in TCR beta was tied to a missense DCLRE1C variant by an analysis performed later.

Germline CDR1 SGHTA, CDR2 FQGNSA. V was clipped by 6 bases and J by 1 base; unmatched bases: 5. The CDR3 has 14 amino acids. The chain couples TRBV7-2 to TRBJ1-1; 7 nucleotides align to TRBD1. The TCR was taken from a man aged 40-55 years in good health and CMV-seronegative. Sequencing input: PBMCs. The CDR3 here is CASSSQGRNTEAFF. The CDR3 DNA follows: TGTGCCAGCAGTTCACAGGGGCGGAACACTGAAGCTTTCTTT. Full variable domain (rest looked up from reference TRBV7-2 and TRBJ1-1): GAGVSQSPSNKVTEKGKDVELRCDPISGHTALYWYRQSLGQGLEFLIYFQGNSAPDKSGLPSDRFSAERTGGSVSTLTIQRTQQEDSAVYLCASSSQGRNTEAFFGQGTRLTVV.